The next 8 T cell receptor beta chains were all read from a single sample in a study of immune heterogeneity within non-small cell lung tumors. TCR beta CDR3 was amplified by multiplex PCR using 32 V and 13 J primers. Each CDR3 protein gets one entry after TCRdb re-called the multiplex PCR reads with MiXCR. The table shows roughly 4,700 distinct CDR3 sequences, with 30% to 35% occurring only once. Template was bulk tumor genomic DNA, about 550 ng per sample. Each primary tumor yielded several biopsies, collected far apart from one another at surgery. These patients got curative surgery after being newly diagnosed with untreated non-small cell lung cancer. What was sequenced was lung tumor tissue. The receptor source for this set is a woman aged 45-59 years with non-small cell lung cancer.

By share, this clonotype ranks as medium-sized. The V call is TRBV6-4, the J call TRBJ1-6; D perhaps matches TRBD1 (5 bases). CDR1 and CDR2 (germline): MRHNA, SNTAGT. V was shortened by 3 bases and J by 6 bases, with 12 bases between the two germline ends. CDR3 length: 15 residues. The CDR3 nucleotides read TGTGCCAGCAGTGAAGCGGGGCCCGGTAATTCACCCCTCCACTTT. It translates to CASSEAGPGNSPLHF.

In its sample, this clonotype is medium-sized (0.01 to 0.1%). The chain joins TRBV18 to TRBJ2-7; D uncertain. V was pared by 2 bases and J by 1 base, with 12 bases between. There are 15 residues in the CDR3. The germline V gene has CDR1 KGHSH and CDR2 LQKENI. The CDR3 is CASSPGIGPSYEQYF. The CDR3, as DNA: TGTGCCAGCTCACCAGGGATCGGACCGTCCTACGAGCAGTACTTC.

This clonotype is medium-sized in the sample. The rearrangement links TRBV30 to TRBJ2-7; 12 positions match TRBD2. Germline assignment: CDR1 GTSNPN and CDR2 SVGIG (reference sequence). The CDR3 runs 15 residues. The junction had 4 bases not matched to a gene; V was cut back by 2 bases and J by 2 bases. CDR3 sequence reads: CAWSKRLAGAYEQYF. The CDR3 DNA follows: TGTGCCTGGAGTAAACGACTAGCGGGAGCCTACGAGCAGTACTTC.

The chain has TRBV28 and TRBJ1-6; 7 bases agree with TRBD1. Germline CDR1 is MDHEN and CDR2 is SYDVKM. The CDR3 is made up of 15 amino acids. J was trimmed by 8 bases and V by 6 bases; bases with no gene match: 10. The DNA for the CDR3 is TGTGCCAGCAGCTACACGACAGGGCTCCATTCACCCCTCCACTTT. This codes for CASSYTTGLHSPLHF.

Relative to its sample, this clonotype is medium-sized. The V call is TRBV28, the J call TRBJ1-6, with D tentatively TRBD1 (6 bases). Per the germline V gene, CDR1 is MDHEN and CDR2 is SYDVKM. V shed 6 bases and J shed 7 bases, with 7 bases lying between them. CDR3 length equals 12 residues. The CDR3: CASSDRNSPLHF. CDR3 coding DNA: TGTGCCAGCAGCGACAGGAATTCACCCCTCCACTTT. Full variable domain (missing parts from reference TRBV28 and TRBJ1-6): DVKVTQSSRYLVKRTGEKVFLECVQDMDHENMFWYRQDPGLGLRLIYFSYDVKMKEKGDIPEGYSVSREKKERFSLILESASTNQTSMYLCASSDRNSPLHFGNGTRLTVT.

In its sample, this clonotype ranks as medium-sized. The CDR3 nucleotides read TGTGCCAGCAGTTTGGAGAGCACTACGGATTCACCCCTCCACTTT. Its protein is CASSLESTTDSPLHF. The chain links TRBV27 to TRBJ1-6, with unresolved D. The CDR3 extends over 15 amino acids. The V gene's germline CDR1 is MNHEY and CDR2 SMNVEV (reference sequence). V was pared by 3 bases and J by 8 bases, with 14 bases between.

This clonotype was seen just once. This chain uses TRBV27 with TRBJ2-3, with D possibly being TRBD2 (6 bases). The V gene's germline CDR1 is MNHEY and CDR2 SMNVEV (reference sequence). Trimming left V 4 bases short and J 4 bases short, with 15 bases between. The CDR3 is made up of 15 amino acids. This CDR3 is CASSYPRRGADTQYF. The CDR3 nucleotides read TGTGCCAGCAGTTACCCCCGGAGGGGCGCAGATACGCAGTATTTT.

The V gene is TRBV11-2, the J gene TRBJ2-5, with D perhaps matching TRBD1 (6 bases). The length of the CDR3 is 14 residues. Trimming pared 0 bases from V and 7 bases from J, leaving 12 bases between. Looked up from germline, CDR1 is SGHAT and CDR2 is FQNNGV. CDR3 nucleotides: TGTGCCAGCAGCTTAGAGGTTGGCAGGGGGACCCAGTACTTC. Its protein product is CASSLEVGRGTQYF.